A single TCR beta chain is shown here with its context. Its cognate antigen is unknown. Original methodology: Sample TCR counts, which ranged from roughly 20,000 to 690,600, had a median of 95,638. TCRdb re-called the RACE reads through MiXCR, storing one row per CDR3 protein. TCRdb's processing, not the authors', yielded these V and J calls. The data contain roughly 130,000 distinct CDR3 sequences, approximately 9.5% of them seen just once; the ten biggest clones take up 1.5% to 2%. The sample belongs to a study of human T cells and chemical hapten exposure. Time point defined: healthy volunteer bleed at 2 weeks. The authors extracted total RNA from unfractionated whole blood. Findings of the study overall: Those TCRs sitting above 1 in 1000 frequency stayed the same with DPC sensitization.

The CDR3 length is 12 residues. V was cut by 8 bases and J by 2 bases, with 9 bases left in between. The germline CDR1 and CDR2 sequences are SEHNR and FQNEAQ (reference sequence). Material for sequencing was whole blood. The chain recombines TRBV7-9 with TRBJ2-5, with a weak D call TRBD1 (5 bases). The source of this sequence is a male donor in good health. Some clones in this sample may be carry-over from other donors' samples. CDR3: CASGSGQETQYF. The CDR3 nucleotides read TGTGCCAGCGGCTCAGGGCAAGAGACCCAGTACTTC.